This T cell receptor (beta chain) was recovered during a study of cytomegalovirus exposure and HLA in healthy donors. Looking at the study overall: Caucasian-associated ancestry cluster membership applied to about 77% of about 370 genotyped donors. General observations from the study: In vitro checks showed that a few CMV-associated chains really do target CMV antigens. According to reports, the classifier identified cytomegalovirus status with high specificity and sensitivity.

The PCR had 60 Vbeta and 13 Jbeta primers. Measured with immunoSEQ multiplex PCR; TCRdb has only the in-frame clones, and not every one. The table lists around 180,000 clones, roughly four fifths of them singletons. Trimming took 3 bases from V and 4 from J; bases not matched to a gene: 11. The germline V gene has CDR1 SGDLS and CDR2 YYNGEE. The CDR3 has 16 amino acids. As regards this clone: What it binds is not known.

The sequence was collected from a man between 18 and 35 years old in good health and CMV-seronegative. Input material: PBMCs. The V call is TRBV9, the J call TRBJ2-5; TRBD2 matches 8 bases. CDR3 bases: TGTGCCAGCAGCGCCGTCCCGGGGGGGCAAGGAGAGACCCAGTACTTC. Translated, it gives CASSAVPGGQGETQYF.